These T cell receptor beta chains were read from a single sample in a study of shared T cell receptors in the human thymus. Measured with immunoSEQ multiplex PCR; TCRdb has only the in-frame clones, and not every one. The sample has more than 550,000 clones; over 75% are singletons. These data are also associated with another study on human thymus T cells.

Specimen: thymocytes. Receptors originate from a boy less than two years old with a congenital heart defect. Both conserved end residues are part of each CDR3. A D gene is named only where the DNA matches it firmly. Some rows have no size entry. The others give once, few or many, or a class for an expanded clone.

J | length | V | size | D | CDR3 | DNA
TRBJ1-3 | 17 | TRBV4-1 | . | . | CASSQAKPTTSGNTIYF | TGCGCCAGCAGCCAAGCGAAACCGACTACCTCTGGAAACACCATATATTTT
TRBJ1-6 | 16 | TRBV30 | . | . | CAWSVDPGQGNSPLHF | TGTGCCTGGAGTGTTGATCCCGGGCAGGGGAATTCACCCCTCCACTTT
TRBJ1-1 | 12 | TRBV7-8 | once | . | CASTSSGTEAFF | TGTGCCAGCACTTCCTCGGGCACTGAAGCTTTCTTT
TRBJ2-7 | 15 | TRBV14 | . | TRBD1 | CASSQDRGQTDEQYF | TGTGCCAGCAGCCAAGATAGGGGACAGACCGACGAGCAGTACTTC
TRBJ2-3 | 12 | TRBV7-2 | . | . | CASTSLTDTQYF | TGTGCCAGCACCTCCCTCACAGATACGCAGTATTTT
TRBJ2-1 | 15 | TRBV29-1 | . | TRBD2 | CSDMRAGVHYNEQFF | TGCAGCGACATGAGAGCGGGAGTACACTACAATGAGCAGTTCTTC
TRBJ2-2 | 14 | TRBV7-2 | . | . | CASSLVGAAGELFF | TGTGCCAGCAGCTTAGTAGGGGCGGCCGGGGAGCTGTTTTTT
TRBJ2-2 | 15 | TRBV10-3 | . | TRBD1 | CAISEDRGPTGELFF | TGTGCCATCAGCGAAGACAGGGGGCCTACCGGGGAGCTGTTTTTT
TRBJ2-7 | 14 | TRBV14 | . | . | CASSFIQGGSEQYF | TGTGCCAGCAGCTTCATACAGGGGGGGAGCGAGCAGTACTTC
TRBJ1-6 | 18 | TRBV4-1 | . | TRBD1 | CASSQPQATGGSGSPLHF | TGCGCCAGCAGCCAACCCCAAGCGACAGGGGGTAGTGGATCACCCCTCCACTTT
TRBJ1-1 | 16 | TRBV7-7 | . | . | CASSLLEVGGNTEAFF | TGTGCCAGCAGCTTATTAGAGGTGGGGGGTAACACTGAAGCTTTCTTT
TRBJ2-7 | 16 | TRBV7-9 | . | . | CASSFGTSALTYEQYF | TGTGCCAGCAGCTTCGGGACAAGCGCCCTCACCTACGAGCAGTACTTC
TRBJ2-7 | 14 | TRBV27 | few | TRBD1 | CASSLGTGGHEQYF | TGTGCCAGCAGTTTAGGGACAGGGGGCCACGAGCAGTACTTC
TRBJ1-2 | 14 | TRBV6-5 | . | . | CASSYSRRLDGYTF | TGTGCCAGCAGTTACTCCCGGAGGCTGGACGGCTACACCTTC
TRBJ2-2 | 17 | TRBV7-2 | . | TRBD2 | CASTNKLAGGPTGELFF | TGTGCCAGCACCAATAAACTAGCGGGAGGGCCCACCGGGGAGCTGTTTTTT
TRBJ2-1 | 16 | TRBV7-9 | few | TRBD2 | CASSSPLAGGRREQFF | TGTGCCAGCAGCTCCCCCCTAGCGGGAGGGCGGCGGGAGCAGTTCTTC
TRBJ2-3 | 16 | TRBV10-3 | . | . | CATLAVPYENTDTQYF | TGTGCCACATTAGCGGTACCGTACGAGAACACAGATACGCAGTATTTT
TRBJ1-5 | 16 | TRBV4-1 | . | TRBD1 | CASSQFERTGVQPQHF | TGCGCCAGCAGCCAATTTGAGAGGACAGGGGTACAGCCCCAGCATTTT
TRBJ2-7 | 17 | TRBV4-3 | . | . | CASSQKGHDLFYYEQYF | TGCGCCAGCAGCCAAAAAGGACACGACTTATTCTACTACGAGCAGTACTTC
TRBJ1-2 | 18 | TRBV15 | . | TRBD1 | CATSRQNLNRDRVYGYTF | TGTGCCACCAGCAGACAGAACTTAAACCGAGACAGGGTATATGGCTACACCTTC
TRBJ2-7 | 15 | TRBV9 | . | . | CASSVMAGWDYEQYF | TGTGCCAGCAGCGTAATGGCGGGGTGGGATTACGAGCAGTACTTC
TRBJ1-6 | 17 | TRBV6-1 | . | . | CASSDGVLSSYNSPLHF | TGTGCCAGCAGTGACGGGGTCCTGAGCTCCTATAATTCACCCCTCCACTTT
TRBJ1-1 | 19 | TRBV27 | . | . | CASSYLTPWGDISNTEAFF | TGTGCCAGCAGTTACCTTACCCCTTGGGGGGATATATCGAACACTGAAGCTTTCTTT
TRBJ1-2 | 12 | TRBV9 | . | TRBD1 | CASTGGDYGYTF | TGTGCCAGCACAGGGGGAGACTATGGCTACACCTTC
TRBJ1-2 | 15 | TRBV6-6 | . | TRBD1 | CASSSPIGQDYGYTF | TGTGCCAGCAGTTCTCCAATTGGACAGGACTATGGCTACACCTTC
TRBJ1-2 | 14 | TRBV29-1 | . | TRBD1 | CSVEPGQGVEGYTF | TGCAGCGTTGAACCGGGACAGGGAGTTGAGGGCTACACCTTC
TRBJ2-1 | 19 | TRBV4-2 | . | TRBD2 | CARNWGRTSGVLIVNEQFF | TGTGCCAGGAACTGGGGGCGGACTAGCGGGGTCCTAATTGTGAATGAGCAGTTCTTC
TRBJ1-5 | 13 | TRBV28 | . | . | CASSYPGNQPQHF | TGTGCCAGCAGTTATCCGGGAAACCAGCCCCAGCATTTT
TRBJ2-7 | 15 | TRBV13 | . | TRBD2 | CASSGTLAEPYEQYF | TGTGCCAGCAGCGGGACACTAGCGGAGCCCTACGAGCAGTACTTC
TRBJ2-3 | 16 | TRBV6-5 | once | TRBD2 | CASSYLVSGGTDTQYF | TGTGCCAGCAGTTACTTGGTTAGCGGGGGCACAGATACGCAGTATTTT
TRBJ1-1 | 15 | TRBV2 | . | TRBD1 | CASRNTGQSNTEAFF | TGTGCCAGCAGGAACACGGGACAGTCGAACACTGAAGCTTTCTTT
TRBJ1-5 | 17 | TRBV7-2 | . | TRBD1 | CASSLVEGAHSNQPQHF | TGTGCCAGCAGCTTAGTCGAGGGGGCGCATAGCAATCAGCCCCAGCATTTT
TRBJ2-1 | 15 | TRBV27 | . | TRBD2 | CASSFGAGLYNEQFF | TGTGCCAGCAGTTTTGGAGCGGGACTGTACAATGAGCAGTTCTTC
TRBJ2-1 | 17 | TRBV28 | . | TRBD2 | CASSSTSGVPSYNEQFF | TGTGCCAGCAGTTCCACTAGCGGGGTCCCCTCCTACAATGAGCAGTTCTTC
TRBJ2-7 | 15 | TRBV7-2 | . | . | CASSPNRVPRYEQYF | TGTGCCAGCAGCCCAAACAGGGTCCCTAGGTACGAGCAGTACTTC
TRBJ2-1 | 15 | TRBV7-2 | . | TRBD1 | CASSLVQGTYNEQFF | TGTGCCAGCAGCTTAGTACAGGGGACCTACAATGAGCAGTTCTTC
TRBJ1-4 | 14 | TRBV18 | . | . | CASSPFATNEKLFF | TGTGCCAGCTCACCATTCGCAACTAATGAAAAACTGTTTTTT
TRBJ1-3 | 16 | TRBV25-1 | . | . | CASSEWDSSSGNTIYF | TGTGCCAGCAGTGAATGGGACTCGAGCTCTGGAAACACCATATATTTT
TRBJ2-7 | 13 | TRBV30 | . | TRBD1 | CACARDRGYEQYF | TGTGCCTGCGCTAGGGACAGGGGTTACGAGCAGTACTTC
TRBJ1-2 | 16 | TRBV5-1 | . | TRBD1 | CASSVTGGGLNYGYTF | TGCGCCAGCAGCGTGACAGGGGGGGGGCTTAACTATGGCTACACCTTC
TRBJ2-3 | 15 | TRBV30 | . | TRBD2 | CAWSATSTHADTQYF | TGTGCCTGGAGTGCGACTAGCACGCACGCGGATACGCAGTATTTT
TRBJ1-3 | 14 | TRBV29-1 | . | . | CSVGFGGSGNTIYF | TGCAGCGTTGGTTTCGGAGGCTCTGGAAACACCATATATTTT
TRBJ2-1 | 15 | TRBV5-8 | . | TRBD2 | CASSILAGAPDEQFF | TGTGCCAGCAGCATACTAGCGGGGGCCCCTGATGAGCAGTTCTTC
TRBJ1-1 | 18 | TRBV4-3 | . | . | CASSQGTAPRSMEGEAFF | TGCGCCAGCAGCCAAGGGACAGCCCCACGCTCCATGGAAGGTGAAGCTTTCTTT
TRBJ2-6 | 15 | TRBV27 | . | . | CASSPDRTGANVLTF | TGTGCCAGCAGTCCGGACAGAACTGGGGCCAACGTCCTGACTTTC
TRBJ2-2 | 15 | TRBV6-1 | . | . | CASTFRGGDTGELFF | TGTGCCAGCACCTTTAGGGGGGGGGACACCGGGGAGCTGTTTTTT
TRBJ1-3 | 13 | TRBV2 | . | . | CASSDSTGNTIYF | TGTGCCAGCAGTGATTCCACTGGAAACACCATATATTTT
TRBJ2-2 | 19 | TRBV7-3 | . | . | CASSLSETGSRFNTGELFF | TGTGCCAGCAGCTTAAGCGAGACAGGTAGTAGGTTTAACACCGGGGAGCTGTTTTTT
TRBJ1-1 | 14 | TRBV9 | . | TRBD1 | CASSVRAGGSEAFF | TGTGCCAGCAGCGTAAGGGCAGGGGGATCTGAAGCTTTCTTT
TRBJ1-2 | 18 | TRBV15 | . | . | CATSRDGFRGDQGCGYTF | TGTGCCACCAGCAGAGATGGTTTTCGGGGGGATCAAGGTTGTGGCTACACCTTC
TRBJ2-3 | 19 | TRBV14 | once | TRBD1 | CASSPGQGMTGRSTDTQYF | TGTGCCAGCAGCCCTGGACAGGGAATGACCGGACGTAGCACAGATACGCAGTATTTT
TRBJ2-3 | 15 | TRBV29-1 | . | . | CSVEVSLTLTDTQYF | TGCAGCGTTGAAGTTTCACTAACTCTCACAGATACGCAGTATTTT
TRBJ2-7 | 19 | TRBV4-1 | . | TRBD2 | CASSQEGRAKRGSSYEQYF | TGCGCCAGCAGCCAAGAAGGCAGGGCCAAGCGGGGGTCCTCCTACGAGCAGTACTTC
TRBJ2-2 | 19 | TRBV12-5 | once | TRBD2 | CASGGPGTSKGPRTGELFF | TGTGCTAGTGGTGGACCCGGGACTAGTAAGGGCCCGAGGACCGGGGAGCTGTTTTTT